A single sample gave rise to the 2 T cell receptor beta chains below, sequenced in a study of OX40 agonist ivuxolimab in advanced cancers. The table came from immunoSEQ multiplex PCR; TCRdb's copy has only in-frame clones and leaves some out. The sample lists about 82,000 clones, about 86% seen once, with 6% to 8% in the top ten. Specimen: CD4+ or CD8+ T cells sorted from blood, collected in a trial of the OX40 agonist ivuxolimab. These receptors originate from an adult with an advanced solid tumor such as melanoma, head and neck, liver or kidney cancer.

The J gene is TRBJ1-1, the V gene TRBV7-6; D remains unclear. This CDR3 comprises 14 residues. V lost 1 base to trimming and J lost 1 base, with 7 bases between them. Germline V lookup: CDR1 SGHVS, CDR2 FNYEAQ. CDR3 loop: CASSLVEGNTEAFF. The CDR3 nucleotides read TGTGCCAGCAGCTTAGTAGAGGGGAACACTGAAGCTTTCTTT.

The gene calls are TRBV5-8 and TRBJ2-6, with D possibly TRBD2 on 6 matching bases. Trimming pared 7 bases from V and 4 bases from J, leaving 12 bases between. The CDR3 loop spans 14 amino acids. Germline V CDR1 and CDR2: SGHTS, YDEGEE. The CDR3 reads CASFEAGGANVLTF. The CDR3 coding sequence is TGTGCCAGCTTTGAGGCGGGAGGGGCCAACGTCCTGACTTTC.